Listed below are T cell receptor beta chains from one sample, sequenced in a study of graft-versus-host responses after intestinal transplantation. The assay was immunoSEQ multiplex PCR, and TCRdb's table has in-frame clones only and misses some. The sample carries about 130,000 clones, around 90% recorded once. Antigens of these TCRs are unknown. The sample consisted of unstimulated CD4+ T cells sorted from spleen or lymph node cells, taken before intestinal transplant. The receptor source for this set is a human donor who received an intestinal transplant. Each CDR3 is given with its conserved first and last residue. D genes are given only for firm matches. Only part of the rows carry a size: once, few, many, or a class if the clone is expanded.

clone size,V gene,D gene,J gene,CDR3 protein,CDR3 DNA
-,TRBV27,TRBD1,TRBJ2-1,CASTLTGGLANEQFF,TGTGCCAGCACTCTGACAGGGGGCTTGGCCAATGAGCAGTTCTTC
-,TRBV6-1,-,TRBJ2-7,CASSVYEQYF,TGTGCCAGCAGTGTATACGAGCAGTACTTC
few,TRBV5-1,-,TRBJ2-3,CASSLGSGFGGTDTQYF,TGCGCCAGCAGCCTGGGGTCGGGGTTCGGCGGGACAGATACGCAGTATTTT
-,TRBV5-1,TRBD2,TRBJ2-5,CASSGGLAGGQETQYF,TGCGCCAGCAGCGGAGGACTAGCGGGAGGTCAAGAGACCCAGTACTTC
-,TRBV7-2,TRBD2,TRBJ2-7,CASSLGLAGGWYEQYF,TGTGCCAGCAGCTTAGGACTAGCGGGAGGATGGTACGAGCAGTACTTC
-,TRBV4-1,-,TRBJ2-1,CASSLQIGLGNEQFF,TGCGCCAGCAGCTTACAGATAGGATTAGGCAATGAGCAGTTCTTC
few,TRBV7-3,TRBD1,TRBJ2-2,CASRVDRATGELFF,TGTGCCAGCAGAGTCGACAGGGCCACCGGGGAGCTGTTTTTT
-,TRBV4-3,-,TRBJ2-3,CASSQVLNTDTQYF,TGCGCCAGCAGCCAGGTACTAAACACAGATACGCAGTATTTT
-,TRBV5-1,-,TRBJ2-7,CASSLYPRDLIYEQYF,TGCGCCAGCAGCTTGTATCCCAGGGACCTGATCTACGAGCAGTACTTC
-,TRBV7-7,-,TRBJ2-2,CASSTSPGELFF,TGTGCTAGCAGCACCAGCCCCGGGGAGCTGTTTTTT
-,TRBV6-1,-,TRBJ1-5,CASRGVNQPQHF,TGTGCCTCTAGGGGAGTAAATCAGCCCCAGCATTTT
-,TRBV19,TRBD1,TRBJ2-2,CASSIRTGGQAVVTGELFF,TGTGCCAGTAGTATCAGGACAGGGGGTCAAGCGGTCGTCACCGGGGAGCTGTTTTTT
once,TRBV29-1,TRBD2,TRBJ2-5,CSVGRTSGRAVETQYF,TGCAGCGTTGGCCGGACTAGCGGGAGGGCCGTAGAGACCCAGTACTTC
-,TRBV18,-,TRBJ1-1,CASWGQVNTEAFF,TGTGCCAGTTGGGGGCAGGTGAACACTGAAGCTTTCTTT
-,TRBV28,-,TRBJ2-7,CASSLILTRSSYEQYF,TGTGCCAGCAGTTTAATTCTGACAAGGAGCTCCTACGAGCAGTACTTC
-,TRBV30,TRBD1,TRBJ2-2,CAWNRGGAGELFF,TGTGCCTGGAACAGGGGTGGCGCCGGGGAGCTGTTTTTT